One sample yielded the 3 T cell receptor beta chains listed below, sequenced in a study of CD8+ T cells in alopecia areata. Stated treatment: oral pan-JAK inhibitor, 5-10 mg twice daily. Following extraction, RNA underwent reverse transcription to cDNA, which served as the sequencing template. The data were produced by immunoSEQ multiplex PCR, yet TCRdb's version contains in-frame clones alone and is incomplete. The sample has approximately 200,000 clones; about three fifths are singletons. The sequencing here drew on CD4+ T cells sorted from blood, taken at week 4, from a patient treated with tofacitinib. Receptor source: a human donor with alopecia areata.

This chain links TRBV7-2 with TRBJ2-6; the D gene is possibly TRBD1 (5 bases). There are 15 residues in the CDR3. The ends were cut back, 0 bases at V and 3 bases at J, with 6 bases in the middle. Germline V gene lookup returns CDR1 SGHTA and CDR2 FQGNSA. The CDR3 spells CASSLAGVGANVLTF. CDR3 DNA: TGTGCCAGCAGCTTAGCAGGGGTTGGGGCCAACGTCCTGACTTTC.

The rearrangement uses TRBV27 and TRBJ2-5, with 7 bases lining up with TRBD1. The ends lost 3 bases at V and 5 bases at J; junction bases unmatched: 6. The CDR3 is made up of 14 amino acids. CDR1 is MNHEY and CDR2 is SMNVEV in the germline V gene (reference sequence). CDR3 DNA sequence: TGTGCCAGCAGTTTCACAGGGGCAGGGGAGACCCAGTACTTC. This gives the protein CASSFTGAGETQYF.

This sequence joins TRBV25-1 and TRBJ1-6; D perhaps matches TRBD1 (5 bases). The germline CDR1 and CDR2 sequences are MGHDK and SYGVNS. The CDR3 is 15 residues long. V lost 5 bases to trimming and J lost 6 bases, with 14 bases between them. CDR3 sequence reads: CASSQGAGPNSPLHF. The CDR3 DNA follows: TGTGCCAGCAGTCAGGGCGCTGGGCCTAATTCACCCCTCCACTTT.